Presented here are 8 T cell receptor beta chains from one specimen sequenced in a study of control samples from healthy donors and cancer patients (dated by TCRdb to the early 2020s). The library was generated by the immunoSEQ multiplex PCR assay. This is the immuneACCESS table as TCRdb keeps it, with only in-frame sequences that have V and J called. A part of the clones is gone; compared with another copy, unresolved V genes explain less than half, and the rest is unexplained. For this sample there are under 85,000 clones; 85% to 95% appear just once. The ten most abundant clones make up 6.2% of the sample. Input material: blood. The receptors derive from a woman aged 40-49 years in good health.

As DNA, the CDR3 is TGTGCCAGCAGCTACCTAGCAGATACGCAGTATTTT. Protein sequence: CASSYLADTQYF. The chain uses TRBV7-2 and TRBJ2-3; D unclear. The V and J ends lost 4 bases and 4 bases respectively, with 6 bases between them. The CDR3 runs to 12 residues. The V gene's germline CDR1 is SGHTA and CDR2 FQGNSA. Combining the CDR3 with reference TRBV7-2 and TRBJ2-3 gives the whole variable domain GAGVSQSPSNKVTEKGKDVELRCDPISGHTALYWYRQSLGQGLEFLIYFQGNSAPDKSGLPSDRFSAERTGGSVSTLTIQRTQQEDSAVYLCASSYLADTQYFGPGTRLTVL.

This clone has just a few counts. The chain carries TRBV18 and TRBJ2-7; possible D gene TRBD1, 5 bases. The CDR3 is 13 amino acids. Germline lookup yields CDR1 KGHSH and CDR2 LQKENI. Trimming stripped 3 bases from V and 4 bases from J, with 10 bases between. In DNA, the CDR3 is TGTGCCAGCTCACCGGGGCTCTCTTACGAGCAGTACTTC. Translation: CASSPGLSYEQYF.

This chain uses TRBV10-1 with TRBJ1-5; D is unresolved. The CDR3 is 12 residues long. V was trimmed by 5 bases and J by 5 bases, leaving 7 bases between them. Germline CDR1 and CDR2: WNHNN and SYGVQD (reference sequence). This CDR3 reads CASSPGDQPQHF. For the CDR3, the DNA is TGCGCCAGCAGTCCCGGGGATCAGCCCCAGCATTTT.

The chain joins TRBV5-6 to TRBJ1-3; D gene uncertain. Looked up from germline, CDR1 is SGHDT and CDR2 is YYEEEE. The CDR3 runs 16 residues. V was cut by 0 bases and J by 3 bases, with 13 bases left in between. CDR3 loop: CASSLDLGFGGNTIYF. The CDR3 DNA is TGTGCCAGCAGCTTGGACCTGGGATTTGGTGGAAACACCATATATTTT.

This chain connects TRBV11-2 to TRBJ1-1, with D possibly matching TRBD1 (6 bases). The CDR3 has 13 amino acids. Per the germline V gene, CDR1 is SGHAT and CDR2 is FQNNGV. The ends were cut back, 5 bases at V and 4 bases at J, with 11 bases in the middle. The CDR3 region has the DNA TGTGCCAGCAGCATTACAGGGTCCACTGAAGCTTTCTTT. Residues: CASSITGSTEAFF.

The CDR3 sequence: CASSEYLAGPYNEQFF. The CDR3 DNA is TGTGCCAGCAGTGAATATTTAGCGGGTCCCTACAATGAGCAGTTCTTC. The gene calls are TRBV6-1 and TRBJ2-1; 7 bases match TRBD2. The trim removed 2 bases at V and 2 bases at J, leaving 6 bases unmatched. CDR3 length equals 16 residues. Germline loops: CDR1 MNHNS, CDR2 SASEGT.

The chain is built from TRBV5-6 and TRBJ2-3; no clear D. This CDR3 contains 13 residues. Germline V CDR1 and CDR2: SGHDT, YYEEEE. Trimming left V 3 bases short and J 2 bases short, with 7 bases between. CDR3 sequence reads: CASSSHYTDTQYF. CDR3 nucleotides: TGTGCCAGCAGCTCCCACTACACAGATACGCAGTATTTT.

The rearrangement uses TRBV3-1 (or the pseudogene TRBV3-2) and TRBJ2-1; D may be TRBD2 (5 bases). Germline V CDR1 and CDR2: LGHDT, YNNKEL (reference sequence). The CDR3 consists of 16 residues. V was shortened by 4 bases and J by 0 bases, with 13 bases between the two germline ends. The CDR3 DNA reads TGTGCCAGCAGCCGGGATTTAGCGAACTCCTACAATGAGCAGTTCTTC. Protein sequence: CASSRDLANSYNEQFF.